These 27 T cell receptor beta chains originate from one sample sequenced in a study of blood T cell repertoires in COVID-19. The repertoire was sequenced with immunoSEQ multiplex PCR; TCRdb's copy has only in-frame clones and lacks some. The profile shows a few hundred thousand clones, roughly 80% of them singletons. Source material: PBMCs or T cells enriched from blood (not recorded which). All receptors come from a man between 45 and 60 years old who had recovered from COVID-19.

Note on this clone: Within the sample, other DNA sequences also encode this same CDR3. CDR3 nucleotides: TGTGCCATCTCCCTAGCGGGAGGGAGCACAGATACGCAGTATTTT. Translating gives CAISLAGGSTDTQYF. The chain is built from TRBV10-3 and TRBJ2-3; the match to TRBD2 covers 12 bases. The V gene's germline CDR1 is ENHRY and CDR2 SYGVKD. J lost 0 bases, V lost 8 bases, and 3 bases had no gene match. There are 15 residues in the CDR3.

Here the CDR3 reads CASSVTRLAGGTTDTQYF. CDR3 bases: TGTGCCAGCTCGGTCACCAGGCTAGCGGGGGGTACCACAGATACGCAGTATTTT. This chain connects TRBV18 to TRBJ2-3; 11 bases map to TRBD2. The trim removed 6 bases at V and 2 bases at J, leaving 13 bases unmatched. Germline-derived CDR1 and CDR2 are KGHSH and LQKENI. The CDR3 covers 18 residues.

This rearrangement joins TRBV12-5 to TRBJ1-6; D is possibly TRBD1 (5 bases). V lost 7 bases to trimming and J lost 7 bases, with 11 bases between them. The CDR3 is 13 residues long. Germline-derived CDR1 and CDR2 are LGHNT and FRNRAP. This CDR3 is CASARQINSPLHF. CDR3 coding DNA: TGTGCTAGTGCCCGACAGATAAATTCACCCCTCCACTTT. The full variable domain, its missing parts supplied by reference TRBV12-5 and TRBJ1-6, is DARVTQTPRHKVTEMGQEVTMRCQPILGHNTVFWYRQTMMQGLELLAYFRNRAPLDDSGMPKDRFSAEMPDATLATLKIQPSEPRDSAVYFCASARQINSPLHFGNGTRLTVT.

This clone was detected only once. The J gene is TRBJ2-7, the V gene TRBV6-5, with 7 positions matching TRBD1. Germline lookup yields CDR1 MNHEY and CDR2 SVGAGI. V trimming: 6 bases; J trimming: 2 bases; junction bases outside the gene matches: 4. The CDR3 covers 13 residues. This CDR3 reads CASRGTEAYEQYF. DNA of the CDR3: TGTGCCAGCAGGGGGACAGAAGCCTACGAGCAGTACTTC.

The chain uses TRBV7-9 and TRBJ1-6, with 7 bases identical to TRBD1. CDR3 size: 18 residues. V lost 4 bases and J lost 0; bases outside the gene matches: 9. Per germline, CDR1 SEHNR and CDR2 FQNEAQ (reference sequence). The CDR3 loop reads CASSSLGQTSSYNSPLHF. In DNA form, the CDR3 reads TGTGCCAGCAGCTCGCTGGGACAGACGAGCTCCTATAATTCACCCCTCCACTTT.

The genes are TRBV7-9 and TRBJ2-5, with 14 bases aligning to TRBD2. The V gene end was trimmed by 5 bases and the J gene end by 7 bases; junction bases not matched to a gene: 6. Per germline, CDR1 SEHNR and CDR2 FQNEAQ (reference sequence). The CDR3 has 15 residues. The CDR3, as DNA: TGTGCCAGCAGCGGACTAGCGGGAGGTCCAGGGACCCAGTACTTC. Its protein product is CASSGLAGGPGTQYF.

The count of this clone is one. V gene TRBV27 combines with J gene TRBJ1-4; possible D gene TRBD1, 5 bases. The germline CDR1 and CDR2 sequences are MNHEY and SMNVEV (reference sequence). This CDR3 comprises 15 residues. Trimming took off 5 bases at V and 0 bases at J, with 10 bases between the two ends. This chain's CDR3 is CASSPLGPTNEKLFF. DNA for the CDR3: TGTGCCAGCAGTCCCCTGGGGCCAACTAATGAAAAACTGTTTTTT.

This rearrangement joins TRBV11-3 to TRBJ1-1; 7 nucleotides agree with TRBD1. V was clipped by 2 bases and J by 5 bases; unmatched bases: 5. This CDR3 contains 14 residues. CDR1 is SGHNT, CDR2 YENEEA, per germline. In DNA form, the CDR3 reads TGTGCCAGCAGCTTAAAGACAGGGCCGACTGAAGCTTTCTTT. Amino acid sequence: CASSLKTGPTEAFF.

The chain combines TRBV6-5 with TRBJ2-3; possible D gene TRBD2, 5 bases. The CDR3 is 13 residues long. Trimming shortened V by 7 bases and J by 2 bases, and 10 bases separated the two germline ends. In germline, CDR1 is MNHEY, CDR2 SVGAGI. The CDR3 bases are TGTGCCAGCACCGAGGGTTTCACAGATACGCAGTATTTT. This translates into CASTEGFTDTQYF.

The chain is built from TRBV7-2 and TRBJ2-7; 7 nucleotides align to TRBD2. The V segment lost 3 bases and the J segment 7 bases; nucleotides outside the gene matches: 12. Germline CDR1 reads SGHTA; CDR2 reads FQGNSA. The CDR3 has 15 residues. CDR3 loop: CASSFVPGGVEEQYF. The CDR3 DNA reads TGTGCCAGCAGCTTTGTTCCGGGAGGTGTAGAAGAGCAGTACTTC.

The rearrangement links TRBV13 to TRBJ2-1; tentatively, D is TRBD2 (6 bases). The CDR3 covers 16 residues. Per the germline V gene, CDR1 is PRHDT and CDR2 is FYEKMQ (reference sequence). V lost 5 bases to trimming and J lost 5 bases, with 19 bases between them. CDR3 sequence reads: CASSPRIGGYNNEQFF. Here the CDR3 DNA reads TGTGCCAGCAGCCCCCGAATTGGGGGGTATAACAATGAGCAGTTCTTC.

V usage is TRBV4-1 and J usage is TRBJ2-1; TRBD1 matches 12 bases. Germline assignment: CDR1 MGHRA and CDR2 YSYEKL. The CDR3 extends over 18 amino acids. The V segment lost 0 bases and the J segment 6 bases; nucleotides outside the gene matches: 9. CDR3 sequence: CASSQDGRGQGASNEQFF. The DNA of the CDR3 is TGCGCCAGCAGCCAAGACGGTAGGGGACAGGGGGCGAGCAATGAGCAGTTCTTC.

The CDR3 nucleotides are TGCGCCAGCAGCTCCGGACAGGTATACGAGCAGTACTTC. Its protein product is CASSSGQVYEQYF. This chain uses TRBV5-1 with TRBJ2-7; 7 nucleotides agree with TRBD1. CDR1 is SGHRS and CDR2 is YFSETQ in the germline V gene. This CDR3 spans 13 amino acids. The trim removed 3 bases at V and 4 bases at J, leaving 4 bases unmatched.

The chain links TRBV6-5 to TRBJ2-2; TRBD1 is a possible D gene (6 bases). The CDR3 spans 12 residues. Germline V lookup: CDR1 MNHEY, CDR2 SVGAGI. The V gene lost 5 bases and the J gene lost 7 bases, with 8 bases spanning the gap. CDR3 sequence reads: CASSPDSGELFF. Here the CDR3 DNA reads TGTGCCAGCAGTCCGGACAGCGGGGAGCTGTTTTTT.

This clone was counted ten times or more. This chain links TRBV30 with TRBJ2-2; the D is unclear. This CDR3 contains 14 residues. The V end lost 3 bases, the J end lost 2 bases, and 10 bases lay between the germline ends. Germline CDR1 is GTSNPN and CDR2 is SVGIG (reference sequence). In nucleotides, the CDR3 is TGTGCCTGGAGGGTTAGAGGAAACACCGGGGAGCTGTTTTTT. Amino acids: CAWRVRGNTGELFF.

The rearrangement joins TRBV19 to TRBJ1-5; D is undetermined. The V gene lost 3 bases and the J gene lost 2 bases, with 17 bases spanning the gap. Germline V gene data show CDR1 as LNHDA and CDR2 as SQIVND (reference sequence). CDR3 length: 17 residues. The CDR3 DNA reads TGTGCCAGTAGTATGTTGGGCGAATACCGAGGCAATCAGCCCCAGCATTTT. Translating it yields CASSMLGEYRGNQPQHF.

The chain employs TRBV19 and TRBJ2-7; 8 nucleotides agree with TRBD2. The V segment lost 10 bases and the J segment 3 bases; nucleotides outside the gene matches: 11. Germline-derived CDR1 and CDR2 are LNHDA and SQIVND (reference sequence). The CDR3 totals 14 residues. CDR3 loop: CATIAPGGHYEQYF. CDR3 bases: TGTGCCACCATAGCCCCGGGGGGGCACTACGAGCAGTACTTC.

DNA for the CDR3: TGTGCCAGCAGCCAGGACAGGGGGCTTGCGACAGATACGCAGTATTTT. Translating it yields CASSQDRGLATDTQYF. The chain employs TRBV14 and TRBJ2-3; 11 bases fit TRBD1. Trimming cost V 3 bases and J 3 bases; bases outside gene matches: 5. The V gene's germline CDR1 is SGHDN and CDR2 FVKESK. This CDR3 comprises 16 residues.

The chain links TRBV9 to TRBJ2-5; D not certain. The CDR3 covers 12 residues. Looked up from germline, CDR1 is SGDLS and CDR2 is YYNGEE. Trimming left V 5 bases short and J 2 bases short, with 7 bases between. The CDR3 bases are TGTGCCAGCAGTAAAAATCAAGAGACCCAGTACTTC. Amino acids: CASSKNQETQYF. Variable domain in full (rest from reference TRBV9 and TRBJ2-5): DSGVTQTPKHLITATGQRVTLRCSPRSGDLSVYWYQQSLDQGLQFLIQYYNGEERAKGNILERFSAQQFPDLHSELNLSSLELGDSALYFCASSKNQETQYFGPGTRLLVL.

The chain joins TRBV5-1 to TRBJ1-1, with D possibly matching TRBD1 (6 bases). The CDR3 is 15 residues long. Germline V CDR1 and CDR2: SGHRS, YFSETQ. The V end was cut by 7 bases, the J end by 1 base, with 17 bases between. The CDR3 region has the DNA TGCGCCAGCCGTCCGGGAGGGGGGACGAACACTGAAGCTTTCTTT. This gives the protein CASRPGGGTNTEAFF.

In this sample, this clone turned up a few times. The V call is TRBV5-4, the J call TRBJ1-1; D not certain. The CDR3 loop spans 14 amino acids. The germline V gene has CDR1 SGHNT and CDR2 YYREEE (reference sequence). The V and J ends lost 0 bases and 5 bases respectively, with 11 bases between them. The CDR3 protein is CASSLVGVKTEAFF. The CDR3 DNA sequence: TGTGCCAGCAGCTTGGTCGGGGTCAAGACTGAAGCTTTCTTT.

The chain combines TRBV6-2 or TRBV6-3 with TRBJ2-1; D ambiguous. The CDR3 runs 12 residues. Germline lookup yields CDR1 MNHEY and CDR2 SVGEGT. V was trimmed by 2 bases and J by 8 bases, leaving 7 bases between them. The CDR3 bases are TGTGCCAGCAGTTACCGTGTCGATGAGCAGTTCTTC. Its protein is CASSYRVDEQFF.

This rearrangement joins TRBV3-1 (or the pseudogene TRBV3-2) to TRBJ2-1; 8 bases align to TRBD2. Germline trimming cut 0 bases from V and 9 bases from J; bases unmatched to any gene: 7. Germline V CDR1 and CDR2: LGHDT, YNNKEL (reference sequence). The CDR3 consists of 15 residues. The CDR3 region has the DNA TGTGCCAGCAGCCAAGATCGGACACGGGGGGGTGAGCAGTTCTTC. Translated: CASSQDRTRGGEQFF.

CDR3: CASSLTGYGYTF. CDR3 DNA sequence: TGTGCCAGCAGTTTGACAGGCTATGGCTACACCTTC. The chain has TRBV12-3 or TRBV12-4 and TRBJ1-2; D is possibly TRBD1 (6 bases). The CDR3 contains 12 residues. V was shortened by 3 bases and J by 4 bases, with 6 bases between the two germline ends.

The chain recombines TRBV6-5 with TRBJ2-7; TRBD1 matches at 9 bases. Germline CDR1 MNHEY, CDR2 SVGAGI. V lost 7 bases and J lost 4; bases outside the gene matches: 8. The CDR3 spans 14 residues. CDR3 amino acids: CASMTDRGSYEQYF. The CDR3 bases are TGTGCCAGCATGACGGACAGGGGTAGTTACGAGCAGTACTTC.

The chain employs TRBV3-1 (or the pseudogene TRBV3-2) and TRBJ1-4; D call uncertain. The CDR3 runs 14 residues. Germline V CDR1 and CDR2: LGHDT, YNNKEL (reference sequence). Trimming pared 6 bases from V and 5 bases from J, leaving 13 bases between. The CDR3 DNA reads TGTGCCAGCAGGCACGGTACGGGGAATGAAAAACTGTTTTTT. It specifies CASRHGTGNEKLFF.

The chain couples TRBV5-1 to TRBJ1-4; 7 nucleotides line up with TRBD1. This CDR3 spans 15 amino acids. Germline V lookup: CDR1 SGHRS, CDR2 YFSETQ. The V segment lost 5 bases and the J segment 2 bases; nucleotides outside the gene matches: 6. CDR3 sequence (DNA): TGCGCCAGCAGGGGTGGGACAGTCACTAATGAAAAACTGTTTTTT. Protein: CASRGGTVTNEKLFF. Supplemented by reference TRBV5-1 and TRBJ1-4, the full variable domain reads KAGVTQTPRYLIKTRGQQVTLSCSPISGHRSVSWYQQTPGQGLQFLFEYFSETQRNKGNFPGRFSGRQFSNSRSEMNVSTLELGDSALYLCASRGGTVTNEKLFFGSGTQLSVL.